The 24 T cell receptor beta chains given below trace back to one sample, sequenced in a study of blood T cell repertoires in COVID-19 (dated by TCRdb to about 2020). Library preparation was by the immunoSEQ multiplex PCR assay. TCRdb obtained this table from immuneACCESS and retained in-frame rearrangements with V and J assigned. These tables miss some clones; where compared with another copy, unresolved V genes account for less than half of the shortfall, and the remainder is unexplained. Across this sample there are under 200,000 clones, with roughly 70% seen only once. In total, the top ten clones hold about 3% of the sample. Specimen: peripheral blood. These receptors were collected from an elderly woman with acute or convalescent COVID-19.

This chain's CDR3 is CASSPGTGASYEQYF. CDR3 coding DNA: TGTGCCAGTAGTCCCGGGACAGGGGCCTCCTACGAGCAGTACTTC. V usage is TRBV19 and J usage is TRBJ2-7; 10 nucleotides agree with TRBD1. The V gene end was trimmed by 5 bases and the J gene end by 0 bases; junction bases not matched to a gene: 4. CDR1 is LNHDA and CDR2 is SQIVND in the germline V gene (reference sequence). The CDR3 consists of 15 residues.

The V and J genes are TRBV29-1 and TRBJ2-7; maybe TRBD1 (5 bases). The V end lost 6 bases, the J end lost 3 bases, and 12 bases lay between the germline ends. The germline gives CDR1 SQVTM, CDR2 ANQGSEA. The CDR3 covers 12 residues. CDR3 sequence reads: CSVLGAHYEQYF. DNA of the CDR3: TGCAGCGTGTTAGGGGCCCACTACGAGCAGTACTTC.

The chain couples TRBV4-2 to TRBJ2-7; D unclear. This CDR3 spans 16 amino acids. From germline, CDR1 is LGHNA and CDR2 YNFKEQ. The ends were cut back, 0 bases at V and 1 base at J, with 13 bases in the middle. The CDR3: CASSQDLAVSSYEQYF. The CDR3 DNA follows: TGTGCCAGCAGCCAAGATTTAGCCGTATCGTCCTACGAGCAGTACTTC.

The CDR3 DNA sequence: TGTGCCAGCAGCCGGGCACTCCAGCGGGGAAACAATGAGCAGTTCTTC. Its translation: CASSRALQRGNNEQFF. V gene TRBV5-4 combines with J gene TRBJ2-1, with 7 positions matching TRBD2. The CDR3 contains 16 residues. V lost 4 bases and J lost 5; bases outside the gene matches: 12. Germline-derived CDR1 and CDR2 are SGHNT and YYREEE (reference sequence). Using reference TRBV5-4 and TRBJ2-1 for the parts outside the CDR3, the full variable domain is ETGVTQSPTHLIKTRGQQVTLRCSSQSGHNTVSWYQQALGQGPQFIFQYYREEENGRGNFPPRFSGLQFPNYSSELNVNALELDDSALYLCASSRALQRGNNEQFFGPGTRLTVL.

The rearrangement joins TRBV21-1 to TRBJ2-5; TRBD2 is taken as the D call from the table, unchecked against the DNA. TRBV21-1 is marked as a pseudogene. The CDR3 consists of 16 residues. Here the CDR3 reads CASLPHSRLAGGRQYF. CDR3 in DNA: TGTGCCAGCCTACCCCATTCCAGACTAGCGGGAGGACGCCAGTACTTC.

The genes are TRBV12-3 or TRBV12-4 and TRBJ1-4; D remains ambiguous. This CDR3 has 13 residues. Trimming stripped 4 bases from V and 6 bases from J, with 9 bases between. CDR3 in amino acids: CASSSDEDEKLFF. The CDR3 DNA sequence: TGTGCCAGCAGTTCCGACGAGGATGAAAAACTGTTTTTT.

The V gene is TRBV5-1, the J gene TRBJ2-5; TRBD2 matches 8 bases. V lost 1 base, J lost 4 bases, and 9 bases stayed unmatched. This CDR3 has 16 amino acids. CDR1 and CDR2 from the germline V gene are SGHRS and YFSETQ. DNA for the CDR3: TGCGCCAGCAGCTTGTTAAGTTCGGGAGGGGGAGAGACCCAGTACTTC. It translates to CASSLLSSGGGETQYF.

J is TRBJ2-1 and V is TRBV6-1; no definite D call. Germline CDR1 MNHNS, CDR2 SASEGT. V shed 3 bases and J shed 6 bases, with 12 bases lying between them. This CDR3 spans 14 amino acids. The CDR3: CASSDASRSNEQFF. As DNA, the CDR3 is TGTGCCAGCAGTGACGCGTCTAGAAGCAATGAGCAGTTCTTC.

V and J are TRBV5-4 and TRBJ2-3; D perhaps matches TRBD2 (6 bases). The CDR3 runs 14 residues. V lost 0 bases and J lost 2, with 7 bases in between. Germline V gene data show CDR1 as SGHNT and CDR2 as YYREEE (reference sequence). CDR3: CASSLGGITDTQYF. The CDR3 nucleotides are TGTGCCAGCAGCTTGGGCGGGATCACAGATACGCAGTATTTT.

V and J are TRBV5-1 and TRBJ2-7; 12 positions match TRBD2. Germline assignment: CDR1 SGHRS and CDR2 YFSETQ. This CDR3 spans 14 amino acids. With 2 bases clipped from V and 7 bases from J, the junction kept 4 bases outside the gene matches. CDR3 nucleotides: TGCGCCAGCAGCTTCCAAGGACTAGCGGGAGAGCAGTACTTC. As protein: CASSFQGLAGEQYF.

The chain joins TRBV2 to TRBJ2-3, with 8 bases identical to TRBD1. The CDR3 totals 15 residues. The trim removed 4 bases at V and 3 bases at J, leaving 6 bases unmatched. Germline values: CDR1 SNHLY, CDR2 FYNNEI. CDR3 region: CASSGGQVLTDTQYF. CDR3 sequence (DNA): TGTGCCAGCAGTGGGGGACAGGTTTTAACAGATACGCAGTATTTT.

This rearrangement joins TRBV5-1 to TRBJ2-2; 7 bases line up with TRBD1. Germline V gene data show CDR1 as SGHRS and CDR2 as YFSETQ. The CDR3 covers 14 residues. V lost 3 bases to trimming and J lost 5 bases; unmatched junction nucleotides: 4. The CDR3 sequence is CASSSAQGTGELFF. CDR3 bases: TGCGCCAGCAGCTCCGCACAGGGGACCGGGGAGCTGTTTTTT.

The chain joins TRBV5-1 to TRBJ2-5; unclear D gene. Germline V gives CDR1 SGHRS, CDR2 YFSETQ. This CDR3 has 12 amino acids. Trimming took off 0 bases at V and 2 bases at J, with 2 bases between the two ends. CDR3 DNA sequence: TGCGCCAGCAGCTTGGCTCAAGAGACCCAGTACTTC. Translated: CASSLAQETQYF.

The chain uses TRBV29-1 and TRBJ1-2; TRBD1 agrees at 7 bases. The CDR3 has 13 amino acids. The V and J ends lost 4 bases and 7 bases, in that order; junction bases with no gene match: 9. Germline-derived CDR1 and CDR2 are SQVTM and ANQGSEA. CDR3 amino acids: CSVAETGRSGYTF. The CDR3 bases are TGCAGCGTTGCGGAGACAGGGCGGAGTGGCTACACCTTC.

The V and J genes are TRBV4-1 and TRBJ2-7; TRBD1 matches 8 bases. The V segment lost 4 bases and the J segment 0 bases; nucleotides outside the gene matches: 2. The CDR3 has 14 residues. Germline lookup yields CDR1 MGHRA and CDR2 YSYEKL. The CDR3: CASSRGQGSYEQYF. The CDR3, as DNA: TGCGCCAGCAGCCGCGGACAGGGCTCCTACGAGCAGTACTTC.

This clone was recorded a few times. This chain uses TRBV19 with TRBJ2-2, with TRBD2 matching 7 bases. In germline, CDR1 is LNHDA, CDR2 SQIVND (reference sequence). J was trimmed by 4 bases and V by 2 bases; bases with no gene match: 7. The CDR3 covers 16 residues. The CDR3 loop is CASSIRIGGGTGELFF. The CDR3 DNA reads TGTGCCAGTAGTATAAGAATTGGCGGGGGCACCGGGGAGCTGTTTTTT.

This chain connects TRBV24-1 to TRBJ2-3; D perhaps matches TRBD2 (6 bases). Trimming took 3 bases from V and 0 from J, leaving 15 bases between them. Germline V gene lookup returns CDR1 KGHDR and CDR2 SFDVKD. The CDR3 is 17 amino acids. CDR3 in DNA: TGTGCCACCAGTGATATAGTAACGGGAGTGAGCACAGATACGCAGTATTTT. Translating gives CATSDIVTGVSTDTQYF.

The chain uses TRBV11-3 and TRBJ1-1; D is unclear. V lost 2 bases and J lost 4, with 11 bases in between. There are 14 residues in the CDR3. Germline V gives CDR1 SGHNT, CDR2 YENEEA. CDR3 loop: CASSLWSDATEAFF. CDR3 bases: TGTGCCAGCAGCTTATGGAGCGACGCCACTGAAGCTTTCTTT. Based on the CDR3 plus reference TRBV11-3 and TRBJ1-1, the full variable domain is EAGVVQSPRYKIIEKKQPVAFWCNPISGHNTLYWYLQNLGQGPELLIRYENEEAVDDSQLPKDRFSAERLKGVDSTLKIQPAELGDSAVYLCASSLWSDATEAFFGQGTRLTVV.

V is TRBV6-6 and J is TRBJ2-5; TRBD2 is a possible D gene (6 bases). Looked up from germline, CDR1 is MNHNY and CDR2 is SVGAGI (reference sequence). Trimming left V 4 bases short and J 0 bases short, with 12 bases between. CDR3 length equals 15 residues. The CDR3 region has the DNA TGTGCCAGCAGTTCTCCAGCGGGTTACCAAGAGACCCAGTACTTC. Protein product: CASSSPAGYQETQYF.

The chain links TRBV6-5 to TRBJ1-1, with TRBD1 identical over 8 bases. The CDR3 is 14 residues long. V lost 5 bases and J lost 11; bases outside the gene matches: 13. In germline, CDR1 is MNHEY, CDR2 SVGAGI. The CDR3 here is CASSTSPDRDMAFF. CDR3 DNA: TGTGCCAGCAGTACCTCACCGGACAGGGACATGGCTTTCTTT.

The V call is TRBV14, the J call TRBJ2-3, with 12 bases that match TRBD2. With 4 bases clipped from V and 3 bases from J, the junction kept 2 bases outside the gene matches. CDR3 length: 15 amino acids. CDR1 and CDR2 (germline): SGHDN, FVKESK. The CDR3 bases are TGTGCCAGCAGCCTCGGACTAGCGGGGACAGATACGCAGTATTTT. Amino acid sequence: CASSLGLAGTDTQYF.

The chain carries TRBV6-2 or TRBV6-3 and TRBJ1-1; 7 bases are shared with TRBD1. Trimming cost V 5 bases and J 1 base; bases outside gene matches: 10. Germline V lookup: CDR1 MNHEY, CDR2 SVGEGT. The CDR3 contains 16 residues. The CDR3 sequence: CASSPHNRGRNTEAFF. In nucleotides, the CDR3 is TGTGCCAGCAGTCCACACAACAGGGGACGGAACACTGAAGCTTTCTTT.

The chain recombines TRBV5-6 with TRBJ1-3, with D unclear. V was cut by 7 bases and J by 2 bases, with 10 bases left in between. Germline V gene data show CDR1 as SGHDT and CDR2 as YYEEEE. The CDR3 totals 13 residues. The CDR3 here is CASRRETGNTIYF. The CDR3 bases are TGTGCCAGCCGTAGAGAAACTGGAAACACCATATATTTT.

This clone came up many times. The chain carries TRBV30 and TRBJ2-2; D remains unclear. The CDR3 totals 14 residues. In germline, CDR1 is GTSNPN, CDR2 SVGIG (reference sequence). The germline V and J ends were trimmed by 4 bases and 0 bases, with 9 bases remaining between them. CDR3 nucleotide sequence: TGTGCCTGGACTGGGCAGGCGAACACCGGGGAGCTGTTTTTT. Protein sequence: CAWTGQANTGELFF.